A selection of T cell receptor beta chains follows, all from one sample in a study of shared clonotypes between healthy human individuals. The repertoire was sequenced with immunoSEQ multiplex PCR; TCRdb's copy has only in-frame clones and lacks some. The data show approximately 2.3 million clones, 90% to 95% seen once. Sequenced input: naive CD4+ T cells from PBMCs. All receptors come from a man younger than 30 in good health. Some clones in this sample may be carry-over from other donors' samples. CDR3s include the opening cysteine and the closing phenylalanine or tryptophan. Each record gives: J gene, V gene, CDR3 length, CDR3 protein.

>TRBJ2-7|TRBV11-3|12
CASSLDSGEQYF
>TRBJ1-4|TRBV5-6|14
CASSLYGNNEKLFF
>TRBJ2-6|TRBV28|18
CASSPPRRPSSGANVLTF
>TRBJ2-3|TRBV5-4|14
CASSLYGRADTQYF
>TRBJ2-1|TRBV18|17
CASSPIWVGGGYNEQFF
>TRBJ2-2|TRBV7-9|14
CASSLGEGPGELFF
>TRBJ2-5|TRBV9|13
CAAEPRVGETQYF
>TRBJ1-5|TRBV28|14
CATLKDRVYQPQHF
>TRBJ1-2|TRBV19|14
CASSISGAGYGYTF
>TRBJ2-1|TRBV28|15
CASSLQGPSYNEQFF
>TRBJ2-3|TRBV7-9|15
CASSLEGLAADTQYF
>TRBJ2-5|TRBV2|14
CASSPRQVRETQYF
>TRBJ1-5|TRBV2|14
CASSGMARTQPQHF
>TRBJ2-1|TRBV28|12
CASSFPPYLQFF
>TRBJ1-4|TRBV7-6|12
CASTQGDEKLFF
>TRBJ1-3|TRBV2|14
CASSERSVGNTIYF
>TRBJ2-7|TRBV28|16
CASSRLTGSLAYEQYF
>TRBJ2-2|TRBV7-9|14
CASSFDRYTGELFF
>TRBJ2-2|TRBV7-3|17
CASSPRDRLGNTGELFF
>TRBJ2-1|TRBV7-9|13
CASSLVANNEQFF
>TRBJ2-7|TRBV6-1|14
CASSEWVGGGEQYF
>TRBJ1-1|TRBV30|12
CARGGGNTEAFF
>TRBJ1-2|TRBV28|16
CASSLYTGQGSYGYTF
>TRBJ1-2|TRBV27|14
CASSSADRVGGYTF
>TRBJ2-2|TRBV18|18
CASTFGLAGGTNTGELFF
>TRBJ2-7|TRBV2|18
CASSDRGLDFRMTYEQYF
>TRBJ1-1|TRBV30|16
CAWSGGGDNMNTEAFF
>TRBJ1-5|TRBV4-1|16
CASSQSGILLNQPQHF
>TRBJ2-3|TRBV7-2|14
CASSFWGPTDTQYF
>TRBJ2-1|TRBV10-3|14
CAISTDSSYNEQFF
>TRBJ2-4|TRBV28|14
CASSLGSPRNIQYF
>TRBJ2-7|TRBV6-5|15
CASSPALAGIYEQYF
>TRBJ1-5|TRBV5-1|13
CASSYDSNQPQHF
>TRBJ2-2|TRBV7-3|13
CASSFFPRGELFF
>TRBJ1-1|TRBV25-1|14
CASRTEGAPIEAFF